One and the same sample provided the 25 T cell receptor beta chains below, sequenced in a study of blood T cell repertoires in COVID-19. Data came from immunoSEQ multiplex PCR; TCRdb stores just in-frame clones and leaves some out. In the table there are some 230,000 clones, 83% of which are singletons. Sequencing was performed on peripheral blood. These TCRs come from a woman between 45 and 60 years old with acute or convalescent COVID-19.

This clone was observed once. V and J are TRBV24-1 and TRBJ2-3, with D possibly matching TRBD2 (5 bases). Germline CDR1 KGHDR, CDR2 SFDVKD. V was trimmed by 5 bases and J by 1 base, leaving 6 bases between them. The CDR3 consists of 13 residues. CDR3 region: CATSVGGTDTQYF. CDR3 nucleotides: TGTGCCACCAGTGTGGGAGGCACAGATACGCAGTATTTT.

The CDR3 sequence is CASRLQQGRSDTQYF. The CDR3 DNA follows: TGTGCCAGCAGACTACAACAGGGCCGGTCAGATACGCAGTATTTT. The chain links TRBV7-9 to TRBJ2-3, with TRBD1 as a possible D gene (6 bases). In germline, CDR1 is SEHNR, CDR2 FQNEAQ (reference sequence). Deletions cut 6 bases from V and 4 bases from J, with 17 bases between. There are 15 residues in the CDR3.

CDR3 DNA sequence: TGTGCCAGCAGCCTCGATGGACAGGCCAGGAATGAGCAGTTCTTC. Its translation is CASSLDGQARNEQFF. The chain joins TRBV7-3 to TRBJ2-1; TRBD1 agrees at 7 bases. CDR1 SGHTA and CDR2 FQGTGA come from the germline V gene. The J segment lost 7 bases and the V segment lost 5 bases, leaving 11 bases of the junction unmatched. The CDR3 runs 15 residues.

This clone was seen a single time. The chain is built from TRBV20-1 and TRBJ2-7; D is undetermined. V was trimmed by 3 bases and J by 1 base, leaving 10 bases between them. The CDR3 consists of 13 residues. Germline lookup yields CDR1 DFQATT and CDR2 SNEGSKA (reference sequence). In DNA form, the CDR3 reads TGCAGTGCTAGTCGATATGAGTCCTACGAGCAGTACTTC. Amino acids: CSASRYESYEQYF.

The chain joins TRBV21-1 to TRBJ2-7; no DNA check was done on the table's D call, TRBD2. TRBV21-1 is deemed a pseudogene. The CDR3 contains 14 residues. This CDR3 reads CASILSGVPYEQYF. The CDR3 DNA reads TGTGCCAGCATATTAAGTGGAGTTCCCTACGAGCAGTACTTC.

The chain links TRBV5-1 to TRBJ1-1, with no clear D. Germline CDR1 and CDR2: SGHRS and YFSETQ. The V end lost 1 base, the J end lost 0 bases, and 7 bases lay between the germline ends. The CDR3 is 14 residues long. Here the CDR3 reads CASSLSVLNTEAFF. The CDR3 nucleotides read TGCGCCAGCAGCTTGTCTGTTCTGAACACTGAAGCTTTCTTT.

This chain connects TRBV5-4 to TRBJ2-7; 14 positions match TRBD2. CDR1 and CDR2 (germline): SGHNT, YYREEE (reference sequence). V shed 4 bases and J 6 bases; nucleotides not matched to a gene: 6. The CDR3 covers 15 residues. DNA for the CDR3: TGTGCCAGCAGCAAGACTAGCGGGAGGGGTGGCGAGCAGTACTTC. It encodes CASSKTSGRGGEQYF.

The rearrangement joins TRBV5-4 to TRBJ1-1; D uncertain. Trimming shortened V by 3 bases and J by 3 bases, and 6 bases separated the two germline ends. Germline CDR1 is SGHNT and CDR2 is YYREEE (reference sequence). The CDR3 has 12 amino acids. The CDR3 here is CASSSRYTEAFF. The CDR3 nucleotides are TGTGCCAGCAGCTCCCGGTACACTGAAGCTTTCTTT. The full variable domain, in which reference TRBV5-4 and TRBJ1-1 provide the parts outside the CDR3, is ETGVTQSPTHLIKTRGQQVTLRCSSQSGHNTVSWYQQALGQGPQFIFQYYREEENGRGNFPPRFSGLQFPNYSSELNVNALELDDSALYLCASSSRYTEAFFGQGTRLTVV.

The V gene is TRBV4-3, the J gene TRBJ1-2; TRBD1 matches 7 bases. This CDR3 comprises 15 residues. V was pared by 1 base and J by 4 bases, with 6 bases of the junction left unmatched. CDR1 is LGHNA and CDR2 is YSLEER in the germline V gene. The CDR3 loop reads CASSQGAGGSYGYTF. The CDR3 DNA sequence: TGCGCCAGCAGCCAAGGGGCAGGGGGGAGCTATGGCTACACCTTC.

The chain carries TRBV7-2 and TRBJ1-5; 7 positions match TRBD1. Trimming removed 6 bases from V and 2 bases from J; junction bases left unmatched: 4. From germline, CDR1 is SGHTA and CDR2 FQGNSA. The CDR3 is 14 residues long. DNA of the CDR3: TGTGCCAGCAGGTTACAGGGGCGCAATCAGCCCCAGCATTTT. As protein: CASRLQGRNQPQHF.

The chain carries TRBV5-8 and TRBJ1-5; perhaps TRBD1 as D (5 bases). The CDR3 contains 16 residues. Germline assignment: CDR1 SGHTS and CDR2 YDEGEE. V shed 1 base and J shed 2 bases, with 13 bases lying between them. CDR3 loop: CASSLSGVGGNQPQHF. The CDR3 DNA sequence: TGTGCCAGCAGCTTGTCGGGGGTAGGGGGCAATCAGCCCCAGCATTTT.

This rearrangement joins TRBV5-6 to TRBJ1-1; D call uncertain. Between the trimmed V and J ends, which lost 2 bases and 1 base, there was a span of 6 bases. The CDR3 runs 13 residues. Looked up from germline, CDR1 is SGHDT and CDR2 is YYEEEE. CDR3 DNA sequence: TGTGCCAGCAGCTTTGGGAGGAACACTGAAGCTTTCTTT. Its translation: CASSFGRNTEAFF.

The chain has TRBV5-8 and TRBJ2-7; 7 bases are a match to TRBD1. This CDR3 has 15 amino acids. Germline CDR1 SGHTS, CDR2 YDEGEE. The V gene end was trimmed by 4 bases and the J gene end by 2 bases; junction bases not matched to a gene: 9. In DNA, the CDR3 is TGTGCCAGCAGCATGGGTATGGGGACAGCCTACGAGCAGTACTTC. Translated, it gives CASSMGMGTAYEQYF. The full variable domain, in which reference TRBV5-8 and TRBJ2-7 provide the parts outside the CDR3, is EAGVTQSPTHLIKTRGQQATLRCSPISGHTSVYWYQQALGLGLQFLLWYDEGEERNRGNFPPRFSGRQFPNYSSELNVNALELEDSALYLCASSMGMGTAYEQYFGPGTRLTVT.

J is TRBJ2-3 and V is TRBV6-6, with 7 bases lining up with TRBD2. The germline V gene has CDR1 MNHNY and CDR2 SVGAGI (reference sequence). This CDR3 contains 14 residues. V lost 0 bases, J lost 8 bases, and 5 bases stayed unmatched. CDR3 DNA sequence: TGTGCCAGCAGTTACTCTTCGACTAGCAGTACGCAGTATTTT. Translated: CASSYSSTSSTQYF.

The chain recombines TRBV5-1 with TRBJ1-2; D might be TRBD1 (6 bases). CDR1 SGHRS and CDR2 YFSETQ come from the germline V gene. The CDR3 is 15 amino acids. Trimming pared 2 bases from V and 3 bases from J, leaving 14 bases between. The DNA for the CDR3 is TGCGCCAGCAGCTTATCCGGGACACAGGACTATGGCTACACCTTC. Encoded protein: CASSLSGTQDYGYTF. The entire variable domain, with the rest obtained from reference TRBV5-1 and TRBJ1-2, is as follows: KAGVTQTPRYLIKTRGQQVTLSCSPISGHRSVSWYQQTPGQGLQFLFEYFSETQRNKGNFPGRFSGRQFSNSRSEMNVSTLELGDSALYLCASSLSGTQDYGYTFGSGTRLTVV.

The gene calls are TRBV5-1 and TRBJ1-6; 11 nucleotides agree with TRBD1. V trimming: 6 bases; J trimming: 6 bases; junction bases outside the gene matches: 8. Looked up from germline, CDR1 is SGHRS and CDR2 is YFSETQ. CDR3 length: 16 amino acids. The CDR3 reads CASTKGQGEGNSPLHF. The CDR3 region has the DNA TGCGCCAGCACCAAGGGACAGGGGGAAGGTAATTCACCCCTCCACTTT.

The chain is built from TRBV30 and TRBJ1-4; D may be TRBD1 (5 bases). The CDR3 covers 13 residues. The germline gives CDR1 GTSNPN, CDR2 SVGIG (reference sequence). Trimming removed 2 bases from V and 9 bases from J, with 13 bases in between. CDR3: CAWSPTTDQKLFF. CDR3 coding DNA: TGTGCCTGGAGTCCGACGACAGATCAAAAACTGTTTTTT.

The chain joins TRBV9 to TRBJ1-6; TRBD1 agrees at 7 bases. Germline-derived CDR1 and CDR2 are SGDLS and YYNGEE. The CDR3 length is 14 residues. The J segment lost 5 bases and the V segment lost 3 bases, leaving 2 bases of the junction unmatched. The CDR3 loop reads CASSADRDNSPLHF. The CDR3 DNA is TGTGCCAGCAGCGCCGACAGGGATAATTCACCCCTCCACTTT. The full variable domain, rest sourced from reference TRBV9 and TRBJ1-6, is DSGVTQTPKHLITATGQRVTLRCSPRSGDLSVYWYQQSLDQGLQFLIQYYNGEERAKGNILERFSAQQFPDLHSELNLSSLELGDSALYFCASSADRDNSPLHFGNGTRLTVT.

This clone was recorded only once. The chain employs TRBV9 and TRBJ1-6, with 9 bases matching TRBD1. J was trimmed by 9 bases and V by 3 bases; bases with no gene match: 7. Germline V CDR1 and CDR2: SGDLS, YYNGEE. The CDR3 runs to 15 residues. The CDR3 DNA is TGTGCCAGCAGCGGTCCAGGGACAGGGAGTTCACCCCTCCACTTT. Translated, it gives CASSGPGTGSSPLHF.

This chain joins TRBV7-9 and TRBJ2-3; TRBD1 is a possible D gene (6 bases). The CDR3 sequence is 16 residues long. The germline CDR1 and CDR2 sequences are SEHNR and FQNEAQ (reference sequence). V dropped 5 bases and J dropped 0 bases, with 15 bases sitting between them. The CDR3 nucleotides read TGTGCCAGCAGCGATACGGGACACCCTAGCACAGATACGCAGTATTTT. It is translated as CASSDTGHPSTDTQYF.

The chain is built from TRBV3-1 (or the pseudogene TRBV3-2) and TRBJ2-1; D perhaps matches TRBD2 (5 bases). CDR1 LGHDT and CDR2 YNNKEL come from the germline V gene (reference sequence). Trimming cost V 0 bases and J 8 bases, with 11 bases left between them. The CDR3 covers 14 residues. The CDR3 here is CASSQDLNGDEQFF. For the CDR3, the DNA is TGTGCCAGCAGCCAAGATCTTAACGGGGATGAGCAGTTCTTC.

The chain couples TRBV2 to TRBJ1-5; D might be TRBD1 (5 bases). Per germline, CDR1 SNHLY and CDR2 FYNNEI. The V and J ends lost 6 bases and 8 bases respectively, with 17 bases between them. This CDR3 spans 14 amino acids. The CDR3 DNA follows: TGTGCCAGCAGCTTCGGGGGAATGGGTGAGCCCCAGCATTTT. Its protein product is CASSFGGMGEPQHF.

The V and J genes are TRBV19 and TRBJ1-2; D is undetermined. There are 17 residues in the CDR3. Deletions cut 4 bases from V and 2 bases from J, with 20 bases between. Germline V lookup: CDR1 LNHDA, CDR2 SQIVND (reference sequence). The CDR3 region is CASSTPTPPAGNYGYTF. CDR3 bases: TGTGCCAGTAGTACCCCTACCCCCCCGGCGGGCAACTATGGCTACACCTTC.

The chain joins TRBV24-1 to TRBJ2-7; 10 bases map to TRBD1. Per the germline V gene, CDR1 is KGHDR and CDR2 is SFDVKD. V shed 5 bases and J 5 bases; nucleotides not matched to a gene: 11. The CDR3 extends over 16 amino acids. The CDR3 region is CATSGTGTGAVDEQYF. CDR3 DNA: TGTGCCACCAGTGGCACCGGGACAGGGGCGGTCGACGAGCAGTACTTC.

This clone was observed a handful of times. The CDR3 is CASRGQGADNEQFF. The DNA for the CDR3 is TGTGCCAGCAGGGGACAGGGTGCAGACAATGAGCAGTTCTTC. The chain has TRBV28 and TRBJ2-1, with 9 bases fitting TRBD1. The V gene end was trimmed by 6 bases and the J gene end by 5 bases; junction bases not matched to a gene: 5. Germline CDR1 and CDR2: MDHEN and SYDVKM. The CDR3 spans 14 residues.